This paragraph covers one T cell receptor beta chain sequence. What it binds is unknown. The junction and the germline gene differ at one end; a read error may be behind it. All patients, having had no prior chemotherapy, radiotherapy or other malignancies, were node-negative on CT and PET/CT. The CDR3 spans 13 residues. CDR1 and CDR2 (germline): MNHGY, SVAAGI. Template was genomic DNA; TCR beta CDR3 amplified in two multiplex PCR rounds. Primers (each specific to one TRBV or TRBJ gene) were used in first-round PCR. Using its own MiXCR run on the multiplex PCR reads, TCRdb lists one record per CDR3 protein. The table lists nearly 25,000 distinct CDR3 sequences, about 34% of them singletons, with roughly two thirds in the top ten. This record comes from a study of prognosis after radiotherapy for stage I lung cancer. Broader study findings: After stereotactic body radiation therapy, unique TCR clone counts dropped from a median of 10,088 to 6,861.

The sample consisted of PBMCs, taken before or after stereotactic body radiation therapy (not recorded which). The chain combines TRBV6-9 with TRBJ2-4; 10 nucleotides line up with TRBD1. The clonotype comes from a donor older than 45 with non-small cell lung cancer. The CDR3 sequence is CASSYRQGAIKYF. The CDR3 DNA sequence: TGTGCCAGCAGTTACAGACAGGGGGCCATTAAGTACTTC.